The present T cell receptor (beta chain) was sequenced within a study of blood T cell repertoires in COVID-19. Trimming cost V 0 bases and J 12 bases, with 14 bases left between them. The CDR3 is made up of 14 amino acids. CDR1 and CDR2 (germline): KGHDR, SFDVKD. The repertoire was sequenced with immunoSEQ multiplex PCR; TCRdb's copy has only in-frame clones and lacks some. The sample has approximately 250,000 clones, about nine tenths seen once. The gene calls are TRBV24-1 and TRBJ2-1; D perhaps matches TRBD2 (5 bases). Source material: PBMCs or T cells enriched from blood (not recorded which). The clonotype comes from a woman in her twenties or thirties with acute COVID-19. The CDR3 region is CATSDLNSASTQFF. The CDR3, as DNA: TGTGCCACCAGTGATTTGAACTCTGCTAGCACGCAGTTCTTC.